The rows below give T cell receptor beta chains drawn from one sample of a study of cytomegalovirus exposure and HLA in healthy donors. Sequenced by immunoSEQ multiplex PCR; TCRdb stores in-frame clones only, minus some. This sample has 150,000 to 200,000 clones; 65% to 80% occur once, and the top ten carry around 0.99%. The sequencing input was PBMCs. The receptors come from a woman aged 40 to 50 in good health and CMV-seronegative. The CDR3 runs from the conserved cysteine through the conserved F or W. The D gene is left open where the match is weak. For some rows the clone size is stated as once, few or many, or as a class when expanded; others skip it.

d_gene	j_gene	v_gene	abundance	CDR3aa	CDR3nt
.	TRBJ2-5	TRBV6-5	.	CASSYSPGPGETQYF	TGTGCCAGCAGTTACTCCCCAGGGCCGGGAGAGACCCAGTACTTC
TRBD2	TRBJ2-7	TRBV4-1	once	CASSPGSGRSSYEQYF	TGCGCCAGCAGCCCCGGTAGCGGGAGAAGTTCGTACGAGCAGTACTTC
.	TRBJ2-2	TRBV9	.	CASSGQVRAGELFF	TGTGCCAGCAGCGGTCAAGTACGGGCCGGGGAGCTGTTTTTT
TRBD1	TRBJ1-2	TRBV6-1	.	CASSEVPRGHGYTF	TGTGCCAGCAGTGAAGTCCCCAGGGGGCATGGCTACACCTTC
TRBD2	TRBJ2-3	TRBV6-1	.	CASSDGLARRWGNTQYF	TGTGCCAGCAGTGATGGACTAGCGCGAAGATGGGGGAATACGCAGTATTTT
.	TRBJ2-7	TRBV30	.	CAWSLMSRGSYEQYF	TGTGCCTGGAGTTTAATGAGCCGTGGTTCCTACGAGCAGTACTTC
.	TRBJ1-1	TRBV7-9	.	CASSPRSAGARDTEAFF	TGTGCCAGCAGCCCTCGCAGTGCGGGGGCGAGGGACACTGAAGCTTTCTTT
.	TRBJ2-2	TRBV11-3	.	CASTSRSGTGELFF	TGTGCCAGCACCTCGCGGAGCGGCACCGGGGAGCTGTTTTTT
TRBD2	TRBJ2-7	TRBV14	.	CASSQALGGRVSYEQYF	TGTGCCAGCAGCCAAGCGCTTGGCGGGAGGGTGTCCTACGAGCAGTACTTC
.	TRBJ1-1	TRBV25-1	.	CASRRTSNTEAFF	TGTGCCAGCAGGAGAACTTCGAACACTGAAGCTTTCTTT
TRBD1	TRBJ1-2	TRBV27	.	CASSRTGGYSGYTF	TGTGCCAGCAGCAGGACAGGGGGCTACTCTGGCTACACCTTC